These 11 T cell receptor beta chains came from one sample sequenced in a study of blood T cell repertoires in COVID-19. Assay: immunoSEQ multiplex PCR; the TCRdb copy retains only in-frame clones and omits some. The table includes approximately 200,000 clones, approximately 90% detected once. The sample comprised PBMCs or T cells enriched from blood (not recorded which). The receptors stem from a man younger than 45 who had recovered from COVID-19.

The genes are TRBV30 and TRBJ2-1; D may be TRBD2 (6 bases). Germline CDR1 and CDR2: GTSNPN and SVGIG (reference sequence). The CDR3 is 14 amino acids. V was trimmed by 3 bases and J by 6 bases, leaving 15 bases between them. For the CDR3, the DNA is TGTGCCTGGAGGGGGAGGACCTGGCCCAATGAGCAGTTCTTC. Encoded protein: CAWRGRTWPNEQFF.

V gene TRBV7-9 combines with J gene TRBJ2-1; D unresolved. CDR1 SEHNR and CDR2 FQNEAQ come from the germline V gene (reference sequence). CDR3 size: 14 residues. The V end lost 1 base, the J end lost 8 bases, and 12 bases lay between the germline ends. The CDR3 DNA reads as TGTGCCAGCAGCTTAGACCAGACTCACGATGAGCAGTTCTTC. Translation: CASSLDQTHDEQFF. The complete variable domain, with remaining parts taken from reference TRBV7-9 and TRBJ2-1, reads DTGVSQNPRHKITKRGQNVTFRCDPISEHNRLYWYRQTLGQGPEFLTYFQNEAQLEKSRLLSDRFSAERPKGSFSTLEIQRTEQGDSAMYLCASSLDQTHDEQFFGPGTRLTVL.

The V and J genes are TRBV11-3 and TRBJ1-1; the D gene is possibly TRBD1 (6 bases). Germline CDR1 is SGHNT and CDR2 is YENEEA. The CDR3 sequence is 12 residues long. Trimming pared 5 bases from V and 10 bases from J, leaving 14 bases between. CDR3 protein: CASSHGTSTAFF. CDR3 DNA sequence: TGTGCCAGCAGCCACGGGACAAGTACAGCTTTCTTT.

The V call is TRBV7-9, the J call TRBJ1-2, with 8 nucleotides matching TRBD1. Germline CDR1 and CDR2: SEHNR and FQNEAQ (reference sequence). V lost 5 bases, J lost 6 bases, and 8 bases stayed unmatched. This CDR3 region has 14 residues. This chain's CDR3 is CASSLQGEVDGYTF. The CDR3 DNA is TGTGCCAGCAGCCTACAGGGGGAGGTGGATGGCTACACCTTC.

The chain uses TRBV6-5 and TRBJ1-3, with TRBD1 identical over 7 bases. After removal of 0 bases from V and 2 bases from J, the junction contained 1 base not matched to a gene. Germline V lookup: CDR1 MNHEY, CDR2 SVGAGI. The CDR3 runs to 15 residues. The CDR3 here is CASSYSGTAGNTIYF. The CDR3 nucleotides read TGTGCCAGCAGTTACTCCGGGACAGCTGGAAACACCATATATTTT.

This chain joins TRBV7-6 and TRBJ1-3; a possible D gene is TRBD1 (5 bases). Germline V CDR1 and CDR2: SGHVS, FNYEAQ. CDR3 size: 15 residues. V was cut by 1 base and J by 2 bases, with 9 bases left in between. CDR3 sequence reads: CASSLGSGAGNTIYF. The DNA for the CDR3 is TGTGCCAGCAGCTTAGGGTCGGGGGCTGGAAACACCATATATTTT.

The chain uses TRBV24-1 and TRBJ2-3; TRBD2 agrees at 9 bases. CDR3 size: 19 residues. Germline CDR1 KGHDR, CDR2 SFDVKD. V was pared by 0 bases and J by 5 bases, with 14 bases of the junction left unmatched. CDR3 region: CATSDLQIEGRGGIDTQYF. CDR3 DNA: TGTGCCACCAGTGATTTGCAAATCGAAGGGCGGGGGGGCATAGATACGCAGTATTTT.

This chain links TRBV11-2 with TRBJ1-2; 7 nucleotides line up with TRBD1. This CDR3 is 16 amino acids long. Germline CDR1 and CDR2: SGHAT and FQNNGV. Losses at the gene ends were 5 bases for V and 5 bases for J; bases not matched to a gene: 14. This CDR3 is CASSPTRQGGSYGYTF. In nucleotides, the CDR3 is TGTGCCAGCAGCCCTACTCGACAGGGAGGTTCTTATGGCTACACCTTC.

This clone was seen once. The chain employs TRBV4-3 and TRBJ1-1, with D perhaps TRBD1 (5 bases). The V end was cut by 2 bases, the J end by 6 bases, with 16 bases between. The CDR3 spans 15 residues. The germline V gene encodes CDR1 LGHNA and CDR2 YSLEER. The CDR3 spells CASSQLPTGLAEAFF. The CDR3 nucleotides read TGCGCCAGCAGCCAACTACCAACAGGTCTCGCTGAAGCTTTCTTT.

This clone occurred once. The chain carries TRBV7-8 and TRBJ1-2, with 10 positions matching TRBD1. This CDR3 region has 15 residues. Per the germline V gene, CDR1 is SGHVS and CDR2 is FQNEAQ. J gave up 4 bases and V 5 bases, and 7 bases lay outside the gene matches. The CDR3 sequence: CASSQDRGHGYGYTF. As DNA, the CDR3 is TGTGCCAGCAGCCAAGACAGGGGGCACGGCTATGGCTACACCTTC.

The chain combines TRBV10-3 with TRBJ1-2, with TRBD1 matching 8 bases. With 7 bases clipped from V and 2 bases from J, the junction kept 3 bases outside the gene matches. The V gene's germline CDR1 is ENHRY and CDR2 SYGVKD. This CDR3 contains 13 residues. CDR3 sequence (DNA): TGTGCCATCAAGCAGGGGGCAAACTATGGCTACACCTTC. Its translation: CAIKQGANYGYTF.